This T cell receptor (beta chain) emerged from a study of immune cell composition in non-small cell lung cancer. Study context: Lung adenocarcinoma or squamous carcinoma made up most tumours. Notes on the study in general: Squamous lung tumours showed higher top 10 clone scores and clonality than adenocarcinomas.

The data were produced by immunoSEQ multiplex PCR, yet TCRdb's version contains in-frame clones alone and is incomplete. This repertoire shows around 10,000 clones, around 60% found once; its top ten account for 18%. Note on this clone: The antigen remains unidentified.

Trimming cost V 2 bases and J 6 bases, with 10 bases left between them. Germline lookup yields CDR1 SGHTA and CDR2 FQGNSA. The CDR3 is 14 residues long. The specimen sequenced was lung tumor tissue. The chain links TRBV7-2 to TRBJ2-2; the D gene is possibly TRBD1 (6 bases). This receptor was taken from a human donor with non-small cell lung cancer. CDR3 region: CASSLTGSAGELFF. The CDR3 nucleotides are TGTGCCAGCAGCTTAACAGGGTCCGCCGGGGAGCTGTTTTTT.